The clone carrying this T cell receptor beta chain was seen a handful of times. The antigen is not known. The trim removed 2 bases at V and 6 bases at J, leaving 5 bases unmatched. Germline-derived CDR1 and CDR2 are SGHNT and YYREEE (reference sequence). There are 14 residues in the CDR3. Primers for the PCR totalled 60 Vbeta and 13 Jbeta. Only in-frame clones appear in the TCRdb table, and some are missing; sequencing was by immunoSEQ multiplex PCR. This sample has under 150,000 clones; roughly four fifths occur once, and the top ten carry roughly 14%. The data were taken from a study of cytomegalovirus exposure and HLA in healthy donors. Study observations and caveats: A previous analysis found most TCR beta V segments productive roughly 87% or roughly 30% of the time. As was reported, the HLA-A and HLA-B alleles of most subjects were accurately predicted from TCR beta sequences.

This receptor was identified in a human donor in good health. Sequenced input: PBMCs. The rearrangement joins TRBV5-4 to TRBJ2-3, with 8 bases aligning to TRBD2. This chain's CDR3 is CASSLRGGGDTQYF. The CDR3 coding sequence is TGTGCCAGCAGCTTACGGGGGGGCGGGGATACGCAGTATTTT.